This TCR beta chain was sequenced in a study of blood T cell repertoires in COVID-19. Study-level background: From T cells, B-cell-depleted T cells, or PBMCs came the material, which was cDNA or gDNA.

Assay: immunoSEQ multiplex PCR; the TCRdb copy retains only in-frame clones and omits some. This sample has approximately 150,000 clones, with about four fifths found just once. The ends lost 0 bases at V and 2 bases at J; junction bases unmatched: 7. The CDR3 spans 18 residues. CDR1 SEHNR and CDR2 FQNEAQ come from the germline V gene (reference sequence). V usage is TRBV7-9 and J usage is TRBJ2-3; 11 nucleotides line up with TRBD2. This receptor was taken from a human donor in a cohort sampled during active COVID-19. The specimen sequenced was peripheral blood. Written as DNA, the CDR3 is TGTGCCAGCAGCTTAGCGGGGGGGACTAGCGGCTTCACAGATACGCAGTATTTT. Translated, it gives CASSLAGGTSGFTDTQYF.